The source of this TCR beta chain is a study of control samples from healthy donors and cancer patients. The CDR3 length is 17 residues. The V and J ends lost 2 bases and 2 bases respectively, with 16 bases between them. The germline CDR1 and CDR2 sequences are SGHRS and YFSETQ. Clones were sequenced by immunoSEQ multiplex PCR, and TCRdb holds only the in-frame ones, with some missing. There are about 120,000 clones in the sample; roughly 90% occur only once, and 40% lies in the top ten. This sequence joins TRBV5-1 and TRBJ1-4; D might be TRBD1 (6 bases). The sample taken for sequencing was blood. This clonotype was sampled from a man aged 45-65 years in good health. Here the CDR3 reads CASSFSGVGETNEKLFF. The CDR3, as DNA: TGCGCCAGCAGCTTTTCAGGGGTAGGGGAGACTAATGAAAAACTGTTTTTT. The full variable domain, with the rest looked up from reference TRBV5-1 and TRBJ1-4, is KAGVTQTPRYLIKTRGQQVTLSCSPISGHRSVSWYQQTPGQGLQFLFEYFSETQRNKGNFPGRFSGRQFSNSRSEMNVSTLELGDSALYLCASSFSGVGETNEKLFFGSGTQLSVL.